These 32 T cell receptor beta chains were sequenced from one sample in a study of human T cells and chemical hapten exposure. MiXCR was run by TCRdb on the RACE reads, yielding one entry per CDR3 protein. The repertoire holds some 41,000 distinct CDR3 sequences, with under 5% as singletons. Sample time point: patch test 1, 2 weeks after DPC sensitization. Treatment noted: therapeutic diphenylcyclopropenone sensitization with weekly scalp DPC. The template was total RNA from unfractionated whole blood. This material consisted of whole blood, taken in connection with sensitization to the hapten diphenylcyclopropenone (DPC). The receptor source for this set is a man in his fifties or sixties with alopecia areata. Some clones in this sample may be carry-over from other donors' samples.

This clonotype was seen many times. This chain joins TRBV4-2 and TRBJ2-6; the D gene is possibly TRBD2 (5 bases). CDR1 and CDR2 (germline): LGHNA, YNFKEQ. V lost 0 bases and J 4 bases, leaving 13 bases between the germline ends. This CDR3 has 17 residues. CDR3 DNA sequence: TGTGCCAGCAGCCAAGATGTGAGGGAAGCCGGGGCCAACGTCCTGACTTTC. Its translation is CASSQDVREAGANVLTF.

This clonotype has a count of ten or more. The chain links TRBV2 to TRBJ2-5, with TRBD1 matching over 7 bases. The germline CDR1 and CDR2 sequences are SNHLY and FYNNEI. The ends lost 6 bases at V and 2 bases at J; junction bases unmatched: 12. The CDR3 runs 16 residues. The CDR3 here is CASSSSSRGYQETQYF. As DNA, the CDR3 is TGTGCCAGCAGCAGTTCGAGCAGGGGGTATCAAGAGACCCAGTACTTC.

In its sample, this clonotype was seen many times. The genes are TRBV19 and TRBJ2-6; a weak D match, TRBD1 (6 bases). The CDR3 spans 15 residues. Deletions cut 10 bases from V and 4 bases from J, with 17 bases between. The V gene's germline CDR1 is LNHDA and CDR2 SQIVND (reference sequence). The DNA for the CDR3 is TGTGCCACAACTCCAGGGGCGGCCGGGGCCAACGTCCTGACTTTC. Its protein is CATTPGAAGANVLTF.

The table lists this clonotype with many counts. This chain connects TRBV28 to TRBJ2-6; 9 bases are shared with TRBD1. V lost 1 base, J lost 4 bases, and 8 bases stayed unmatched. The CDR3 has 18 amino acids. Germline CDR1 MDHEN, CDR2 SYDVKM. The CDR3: CASSLLGTGSSGANVLTF. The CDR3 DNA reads TGTGCCAGCAGTTTATTGGGGACAGGGTCTTCGGGGGCCAACGTCCTGACTTTC.

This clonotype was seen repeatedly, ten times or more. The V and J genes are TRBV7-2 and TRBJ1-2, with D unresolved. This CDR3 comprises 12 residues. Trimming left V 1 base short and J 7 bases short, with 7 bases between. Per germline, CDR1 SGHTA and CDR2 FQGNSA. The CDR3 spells CASSLGVAGYTF. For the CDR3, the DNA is TGTGCCAGCAGCTTAGGAGTGGCTGGCTACACCTTC.

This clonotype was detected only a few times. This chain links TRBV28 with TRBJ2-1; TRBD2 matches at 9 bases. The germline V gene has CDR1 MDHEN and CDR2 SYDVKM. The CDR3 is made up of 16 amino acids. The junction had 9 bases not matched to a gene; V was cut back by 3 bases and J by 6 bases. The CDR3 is CASSLYRTSVSNEQFF. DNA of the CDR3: TGTGCCAGCAGTTTGTATCGGACTAGCGTTAGCAATGAGCAGTTCTTC.

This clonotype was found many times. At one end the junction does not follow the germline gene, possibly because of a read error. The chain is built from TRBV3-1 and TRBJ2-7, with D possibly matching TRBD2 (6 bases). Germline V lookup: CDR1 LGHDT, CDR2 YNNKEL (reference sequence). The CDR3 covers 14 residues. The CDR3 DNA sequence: TGTGCCAGCAGCCGGGCCTGGGACTCCCACGAGCAGTACTTC. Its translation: CASSRAWDSHEQYF.

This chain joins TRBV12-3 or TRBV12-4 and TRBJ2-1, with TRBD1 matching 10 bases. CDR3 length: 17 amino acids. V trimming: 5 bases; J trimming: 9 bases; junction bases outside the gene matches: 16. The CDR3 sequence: CASSTKPGTGEWIEQFF. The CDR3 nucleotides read TGTGCCAGCAGTACAAAACCCGGGACAGGGGAATGGATTGAGCAGTTCTTC.

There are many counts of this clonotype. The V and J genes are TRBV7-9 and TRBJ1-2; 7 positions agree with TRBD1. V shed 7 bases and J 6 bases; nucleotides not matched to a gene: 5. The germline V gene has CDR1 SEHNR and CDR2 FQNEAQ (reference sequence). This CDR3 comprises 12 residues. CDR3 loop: CASTEGADGYTF. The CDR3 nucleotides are TGTGCCAGCACGGAGGGGGCGGATGGCTACACCTTC. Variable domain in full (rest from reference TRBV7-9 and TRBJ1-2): DTGVSQNPRHKITKRGQNVTFRCDPISEHNRLYWYRQTLGQGPEFLTYFQNEAQLEKSRLLSDRFSAERPKGSFSTLEIQRTEQGDSAMYLCASTEGADGYTFGSGTRLTVV.

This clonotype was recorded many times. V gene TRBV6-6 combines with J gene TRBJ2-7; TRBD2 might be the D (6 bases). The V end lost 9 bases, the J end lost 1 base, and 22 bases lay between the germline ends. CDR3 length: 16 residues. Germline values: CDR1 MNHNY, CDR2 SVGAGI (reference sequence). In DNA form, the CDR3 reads TGTGCCAGTCTAACCCTCGGGCTAGCGAGGTCCTACGAGCAGTACTTC. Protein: CASLTLGLARSYEQYF.

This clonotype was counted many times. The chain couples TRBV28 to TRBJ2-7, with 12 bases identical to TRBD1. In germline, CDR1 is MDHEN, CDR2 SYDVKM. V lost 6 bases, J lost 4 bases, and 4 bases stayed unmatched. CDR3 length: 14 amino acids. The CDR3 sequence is CASRRDRGQYEQYF. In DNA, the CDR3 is TGTGCCAGCAGGCGGGACAGGGGGCAATACGAGCAGTACTTC.

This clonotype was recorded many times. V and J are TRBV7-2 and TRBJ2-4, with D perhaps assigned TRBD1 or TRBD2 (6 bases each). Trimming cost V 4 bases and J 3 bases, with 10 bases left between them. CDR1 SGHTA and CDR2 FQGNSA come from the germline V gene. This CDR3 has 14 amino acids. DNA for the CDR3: TGTGCCAGCAGCTCAGGGGAGGTCAAAAACATTCAGTACTTC. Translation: CASSSGEVKNIQYF.

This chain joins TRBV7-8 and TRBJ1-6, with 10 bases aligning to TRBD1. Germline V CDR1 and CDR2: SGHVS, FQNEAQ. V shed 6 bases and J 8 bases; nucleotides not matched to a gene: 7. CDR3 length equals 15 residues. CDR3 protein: CASRPPGTGDSPLHF. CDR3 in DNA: TGTGCCAGCAGACCACCCGGGACAGGGGATTCACCCCTCCACTTT.

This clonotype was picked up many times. The CDR3 DNA reads TGTGCCAGCAGTCGTCCACTTTCGACCCAGTACTTC. Encoded protein: CASSRPLSTQYF. V is TRBV12-3 or TRBV12-4 and J is TRBJ2-5; D is unclear. The ends were cut back, 5 bases at V and 7 bases at J, with 11 bases in the middle. This CDR3 has 12 amino acids.

This CDR3 reads CASSFQGDNQPQHF. The CDR3 DNA is TGTGCCAGCAGTTTTCAAGGGGACAATCAGCCCCAGCATTTT. The rearrangement joins TRBV12-3 or TRBV12-4 to TRBJ1-5; maybe TRBD1 (5 bases). V was clipped by 3 bases and J by 3 bases, with 9 bases between them. The CDR3 covers 14 residues.

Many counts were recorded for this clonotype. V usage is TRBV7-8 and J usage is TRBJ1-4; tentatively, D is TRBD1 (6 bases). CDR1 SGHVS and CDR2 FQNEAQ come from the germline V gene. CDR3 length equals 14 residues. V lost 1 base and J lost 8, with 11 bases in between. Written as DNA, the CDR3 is TGTGCCAGCAGCTTAGTGGGGGCGGAAGAAAAACTGTTTTTT. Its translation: CASSLVGAEEKLFF.

CDR3 sequence (DNA): TGCAGCGTTGGCCCAGGACAGCCGGCGGAGTACTTC. Translated: CSVGPGQPAEYF. The chain is built from TRBV29-1 and TRBJ2-7, with TRBD1 as a possible D gene (6 bases). The germline V gene encodes CDR1 SQVTM and CDR2 ANQGSEA. CDR3 length: 12 amino acids. Trimming took 4 bases from V and 11 from J, leaving 18 bases between them.

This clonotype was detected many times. Here the CDR3 DNA reads TGCGCCAGCAGTGTGGCGGGAGTCTACAATGAGCAGTTCTTC. Protein: CASSVAGVYNEQFF. The rearrangement links TRBV10-2 to TRBJ2-1, with 7 bases aligning to TRBD2. Trimming took 4 bases from V and 3 from J; bases not matched to a gene: 3. This CDR3 contains 14 residues. Germline loops: CDR1 WSHSY, CDR2 SAAADI.

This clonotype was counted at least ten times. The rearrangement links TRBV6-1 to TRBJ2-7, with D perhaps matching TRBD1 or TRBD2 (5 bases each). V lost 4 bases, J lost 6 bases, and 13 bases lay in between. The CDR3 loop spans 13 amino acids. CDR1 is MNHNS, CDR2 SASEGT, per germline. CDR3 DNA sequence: TGTGCCAGCAGTGGCCCAGGGACCTCCGAGCAGTACTTC. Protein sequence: CASSGPGTSEQYF.

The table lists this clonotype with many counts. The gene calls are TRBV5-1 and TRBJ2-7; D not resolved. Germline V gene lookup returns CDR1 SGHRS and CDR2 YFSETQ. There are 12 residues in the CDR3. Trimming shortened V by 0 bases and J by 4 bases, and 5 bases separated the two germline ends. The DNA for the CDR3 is TGCGCCAGCAGCTTGGGCCAATACGAGCAGTACTTC. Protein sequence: CASSLGQYEQYF.

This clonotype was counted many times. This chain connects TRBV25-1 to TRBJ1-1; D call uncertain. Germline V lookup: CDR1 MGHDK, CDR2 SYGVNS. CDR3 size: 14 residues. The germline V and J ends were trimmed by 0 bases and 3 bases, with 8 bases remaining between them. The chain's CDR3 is CASSEYRADTEAFF. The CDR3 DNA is TGTGCCAGCAGTGAATATAGGGCAGACACTGAAGCTTTCTTT. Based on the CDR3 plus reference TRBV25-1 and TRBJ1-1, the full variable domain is EADIYQTPRYLVIGTGKKITLECSQTMGHDKMYWYQQDPGMELHLIHYSYGVNSTEKGDLSSESTVSRIRTEHFPLTLESARPSHTSQYLCASSEYRADTEAFFGQGTRLTVV.

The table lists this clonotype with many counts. CDR3 nucleotide sequence: TGTGCCAGCAGTGTGTCCCGCAATCAGCCCCAGCATTTT. Amino acid sequence: CASSVSRNQPQHF. This sequence joins TRBV2 and TRBJ1-5, with no clear D. The ends were cut back, 4 bases at V and 2 bases at J, with 6 bases in the middle. CDR1 is SNHLY and CDR2 is FYNNEI in the germline V gene. CDR3 length: 13 residues.

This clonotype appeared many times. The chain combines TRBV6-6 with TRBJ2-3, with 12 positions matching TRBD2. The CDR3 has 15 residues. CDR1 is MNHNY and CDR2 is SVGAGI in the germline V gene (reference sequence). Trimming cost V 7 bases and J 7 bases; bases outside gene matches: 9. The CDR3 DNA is TGTGCCAGCACCATACTAGCGGGAGGTGAAAATACGCAGTATTTT. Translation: CASTILAGGENTQYF.

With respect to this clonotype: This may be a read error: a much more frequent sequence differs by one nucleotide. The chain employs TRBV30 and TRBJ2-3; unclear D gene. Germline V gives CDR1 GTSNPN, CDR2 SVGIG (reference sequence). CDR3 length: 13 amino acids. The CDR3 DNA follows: TGTGCCCGGAGTGTCAGACGCACAGATACGCAGTATTTT. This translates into CARSVRRTDTQYF.

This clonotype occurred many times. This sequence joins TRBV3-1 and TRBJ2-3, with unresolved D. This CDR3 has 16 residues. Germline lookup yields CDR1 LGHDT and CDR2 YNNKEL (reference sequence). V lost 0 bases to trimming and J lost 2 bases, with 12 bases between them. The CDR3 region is CASSQDLGGYTDTQYF. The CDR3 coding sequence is TGTGCCAGCAGCCAAGATCTGGGTGGGTACACAGATACGCAGTATTTT.

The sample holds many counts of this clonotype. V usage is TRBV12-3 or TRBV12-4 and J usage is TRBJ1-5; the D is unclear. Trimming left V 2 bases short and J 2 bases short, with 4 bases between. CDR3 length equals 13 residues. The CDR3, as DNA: TGTGCCAGCAGTTTAATGGGCAATCAGCCCCAGCATTTT. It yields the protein CASSLMGNQPQHF.

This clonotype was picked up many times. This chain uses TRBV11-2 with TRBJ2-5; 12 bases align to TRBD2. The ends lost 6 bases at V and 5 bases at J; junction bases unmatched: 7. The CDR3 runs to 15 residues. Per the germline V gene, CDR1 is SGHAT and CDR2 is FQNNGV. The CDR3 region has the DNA TGTGCCAGCAGTCGTACTAGCGGGGGGAGGGAGACCCAGTACTTC. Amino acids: CASSRTSGGRETQYF.

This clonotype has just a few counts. This CDR3 reads CASSPRQGSYTGELFF. CDR3 coding DNA: TGTGCCAGCTCACCAAGGCAGGGATCGTACACCGGGGAGCTGTTTTTT. V usage is TRBV18 and J usage is TRBJ2-2; D possibly corresponds to TRBD1 (5 bases). Germline V gives CDR1 KGHSH, CDR2 LQKENI. The V and J ends lost 2 bases and 3 bases respectively, with 13 bases between them. The CDR3 extends over 16 amino acids.

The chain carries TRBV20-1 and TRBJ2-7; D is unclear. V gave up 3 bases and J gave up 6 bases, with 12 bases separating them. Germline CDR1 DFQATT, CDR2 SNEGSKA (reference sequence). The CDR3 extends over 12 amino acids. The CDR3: CSASGQLLEQYF. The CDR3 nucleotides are TGCAGTGCTAGCGGCCAGCTTCTCGAGCAGTACTTC.

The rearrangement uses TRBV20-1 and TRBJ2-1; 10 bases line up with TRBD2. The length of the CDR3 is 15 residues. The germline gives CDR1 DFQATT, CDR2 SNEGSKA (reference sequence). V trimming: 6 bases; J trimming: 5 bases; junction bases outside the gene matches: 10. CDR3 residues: CSALPLAGDHNEQFF. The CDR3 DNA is TGCAGTGCCCTACCTCTAGCGGGAGACCACAATGAGCAGTTCTTC.

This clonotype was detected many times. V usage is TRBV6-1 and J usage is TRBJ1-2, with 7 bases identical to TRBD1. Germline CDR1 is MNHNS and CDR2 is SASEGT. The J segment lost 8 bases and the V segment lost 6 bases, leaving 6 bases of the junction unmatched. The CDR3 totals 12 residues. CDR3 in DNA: TGTGCCAGCAGAACAGGGGAGGAGGGCTACACCTTC. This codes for CASRTGEEGYTF.

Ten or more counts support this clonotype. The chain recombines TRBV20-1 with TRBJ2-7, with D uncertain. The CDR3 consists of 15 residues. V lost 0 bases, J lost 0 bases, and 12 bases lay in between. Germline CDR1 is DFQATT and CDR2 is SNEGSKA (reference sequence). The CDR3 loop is CSARDRSESSYEQYF. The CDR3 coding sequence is TGCAGTGCTAGAGATAGGTCCGAAAGCTCCTACGAGCAGTACTTC.